Each of the 8 T cell receptor beta chains below was sequenced from the same sample in a study of blood T cells in healthy people across ages (dated by TCRdb to between 2014 and 2016). The library was built by means of 5' RACE. Sequencing was carried out with an Illumina HiSeq 2500. A second PCR of about 7 to 12 cycles was run with a J-beta primer mix and a sample-barcoded 5' primer. Starting from the raw public reads, TCRdb applied fastp trimming at Q25, assembled clones with MiXCR and retained in-frame beta chains. A single entry per CDR3 protein holds the most common genes and DNA from its merged rows. The sample profile shows about 1.6 million distinct CDR3 sequences; roughly 32% of them were found once. The top ten clonotypes cover about 10% of the sample. Sequencing was done on a sample of blood. The receptors come from a woman aged 30 to 39 in good health.

V is TRBV11-2 and J is TRBJ2-2, with a weak D call TRBD2 (6 bases). The CDR3 covers 15 residues. V lost 5 bases and J lost 6, with 16 bases in between. The V gene's germline CDR1 is SGHAT and CDR2 FQNNGV. CDR3: CASSPGVRSAGELFF. CDR3 DNA: TGTGCCAGCAGCCCGGGGGTCCGGAGCGCCGGGGAGCTGTTTTTT.

This chain connects TRBV29-1 to TRBJ1-2; no reliable D call. CDR1 and CDR2 from the germline V gene are SQVTM and ANQGSEA. The CDR3 has 13 amino acids. Trimming took 3 bases from V and 5 from J, leaving 13 bases between them. CDR3 region: CSVETRLAYGYTF. The CDR3 nucleotides are TGCAGCGTTGAGACCAGACTCGCATATGGCTACACCTTC. Full variable domain (rest looked up from reference TRBV29-1 and TRBJ1-2): SAVISQKPSRDICQRGTSLTIQCQVDSQVTMMFWYRQQPGQSLTLIATANQGSEATYESGFVIDKFPISRPNLTFSTLTVSNMSPEDSSIYLCSVETRLAYGYTFGSGTRLTVV.

The chain has TRBV3-1 and TRBJ2-3; 7 bases fit TRBD1. V lost 5 bases and J lost 2; bases outside the gene matches: 13. This CDR3 contains 17 residues. CDR1 is LGHDT, CDR2 YNNKEL, per germline (reference sequence). The CDR3: CASSSHPRTGSTDTQYF. The CDR3 DNA reads TGTGCCAGCAGCTCACACCCCCGGACAGGATCCACAGATACGCAGTATTTT.

There are a few counts of this clonotype. DNA for the CDR3: TGCGCCAGCAGGGGTGGGACAGGGGCTGACGAGCAGTACTTC. Its translation is CASRGGTGADEQYF. V gene TRBV5-1 combines with J gene TRBJ2-7, with TRBD1 matching 10 bases. CDR1 is SGHRS, CDR2 YFSETQ, per germline. V gave up 5 bases and J gave up 5 bases; unmatched junction bases: 7. The CDR3 runs 14 residues.

This chain links TRBV4-1 with TRBJ2-3; D might be TRBD2 (6 bases). V gave up 4 bases and J gave up 0 bases, with 29 bases separating them. In germline, CDR1 is MGHRA, CDR2 YSYEKL. The CDR3 consists of 21 residues. CDR3: CASSPNPRARLVATSTDTQYF. The CDR3 nucleotides are TGCGCCAGCAGCCCCAACCCCCGGGCTAGACTAGTGGCAACTAGCACAGATACGCAGTATTTT.

Points on this clonotype: A much larger clone sits a single nucleotide away, making a read error possible. The chain carries TRBV5-6 and TRBJ2-6, with a weak D call TRBD2 (6 bases). Germline CDR1 and CDR2: SGHDT and YYEEEE. This CDR3 has 14 amino acids. V lost 3 bases and J lost 6, with 10 bases in between. The CDR3 reads CASSWGVEANVLTF. The CDR3 coding sequence is TGTGCCAGCAGCTGGGGGGTCGAGGCCAACGTCCTGACTTTC.

This clonotype was seen more than once but under ten times. This rearrangement joins TRBV4-2 to TRBJ1-1; D is perhaps TRBD1 (5 bases). Germline V gene lookup returns CDR1 LGHNA and CDR2 YNFKEQ. Trimming pared 1 base from V and 8 bases from J, leaving 8 bases between. The CDR3 contains 12 residues. The CDR3: CASSQGGVEAFF. The CDR3 nucleotides are TGTGCCAGCAGCCAAGGGGGGGTGGAAGCTTTCTTT.

Only one count was recorded for this clonotype. The rearrangement links TRBV6-1 to TRBJ1-4; D ambiguous. The CDR3 sequence is 18 residues long. Germline V gene data show CDR1 as MNHNS and CDR2 as SASEGT. V was clipped by 1 base and J by 7 bases, with 22 bases between them. CDR3 residues: CASSEVFLSGSLSEKLFF. CDR3 DNA sequence: TGTGCCAGCAGTGAAGTATTTCTGTCGGGTAGTCTATCTGAAAAACTGTTTTTT.